This TCR beta chain was identified during a study of blood T cell repertoires in COVID-19. The CDR3 is 12 amino acids. The ends were cut back, 4 bases at V and 9 bases at J, with 11 bases in the middle. The germline CDR1 and CDR2 sequences are SGHNT and YYREEE (reference sequence). Assay: immunoSEQ multiplex PCR; the TCRdb copy retains only in-frame clones and omits some. The sample holds roughly 430,000 clones, 70% to 90% seen once. The source material was PBMCs or T cells enriched from blood (not recorded which). This sequence originates from a middle-aged woman with acute COVID-19. V is TRBV5-4 and J is TRBJ2-1; D might be TRBD2 (5 bases). As DNA, the CDR3 is TGTGCCAGCAGCCCGGGGTGGGGTGAGCAGTTCTTC. This codes for CASSPGWGEQFF.